A single sample gave rise to the 24 T cell receptor beta chains below, sequenced in a study of regulatory T cells in long-lasting Graves disease. Described time point: newly diagnosed GD, antithyroid drugs for less than 3 months. TCR sequences were obtained from RNA taken from PBMCs. Library construction for TCR beta used iRepertoire HTBI primers and Arm-PCR of CDR3 regions. A single record per CDR3 protein comes from TCRdb applying MiXCR to the multiplex PCR reads. The table has about 320,000 distinct CDR3 sequences, more than 15% seen once. The material sequenced was peripheral blood mononuclear cells (PBMCs), taken at new diagnosis, from a patient treated with antithyroid drugs. The source is a female donor with Graves disease.

The V gene is TRBV12-3 or TRBV12-4, the J gene TRBJ2-7; TRBD2 is a possible D gene (6 bases). Trimming removed 6 bases at V and 9 bases at J, with 15 bases between. This CDR3 has 12 residues. CDR3 sequence (DNA): TGTGCCAGCAGCCGCGGGCTAGCGAGGCAGTACTTC. This codes for CASSRGLARQYF.

The table lists this clonotype with many counts. This rearrangement joins TRBV28 to TRBJ1-5; D is possibly TRBD1 (6 bases). The CDR3 spans 16 residues. Germline CDR1 MDHEN, CDR2 SYDVKM. V lost 3 bases and J 7 bases, leaving 19 bases between the germline ends. The CDR3, as DNA: TGTGCCAGCAGTTTCCGACAGGAAGTACCCGACCAGCCCCAGCATTTT. It translates to CASSFRQEVPDQPQHF.

This chain connects TRBV3-1 to TRBJ1-1; the D is unclear. Germline lookup yields CDR1 LGHDT and CDR2 YNNKEL (reference sequence). The CDR3 has 15 amino acids. The V end was cut by 4 bases, the J end by 0 bases, with 12 bases between. The CDR3 sequence: CASSPTNSLNTEAFF. Here the CDR3 DNA reads TGTGCCAGCAGCCCCACGAACAGCTTGAACACTGAAGCTTTCTTT. The full variable domain, its missing parts supplied by reference TRBV3-1 and TRBJ1-1, is DTAVSQTPKYLVTQMGNDKSIKCEQNLGHDTMYWYKQDSKKFLKIMFSYNNKELIINETVPNRFSPKSPDKAHLNLHINSLELGDSAVYFCASSPTNSLNTEAFFGQGTRLTVV.

This clonotype was recorded at least ten times. V gene TRBV20-1 combines with J gene TRBJ1-6; 9 nucleotides align to TRBD1. Germline V gene sequence: CDR1 DFQATT, CDR2 SNEGSKA (reference sequence). This CDR3 is built from 16 residues. Unmatched junction bases numbered 6, after V lost 1 base and J lost 5 bases. The CDR3 DNA is TGCAGTGCTAGAGTCCCGGACAGGGGAGATAATTCACCCCTCCACTTT. This gives the protein CSARVPDRGDNSPLHF.

This clonotype was counted ten times or more. V usage is TRBV12-5 and J usage is TRBJ1-5; D not resolved. V lost 3 bases and J 7 bases, leaving 10 bases between the germline ends. The germline V gene has CDR1 LGHNT and CDR2 FRNRAP. CDR3 length equals 13 residues. As DNA, the CDR3 is TGTGCTAGTGGTTTACAACCCTCCCAGCCCCAGCATTTT. It codes for CASGLQPSQPQHF.

This clonotype was detected many times. The V gene is TRBV12-5, the J gene TRBJ1-6; perhaps TRBD1 as D (6 bases). The CDR3 is made up of 16 amino acids. V lost 6 bases to trimming and J lost 0 bases, with 12 bases between them. The germline CDR1 and CDR2 sequences are LGHNT and FRNRAP. In DNA, the CDR3 is TGTGCTAGTGGACAAACAGGGTTCTCCTATAATTCACCCCTCCACTTT. Encoded protein: CASGQTGFSYNSPLHF.

The gene calls are TRBV7-3 and TRBJ2-1; weak D call: TRBD1 (7 bases). The CDR3 sequence is 14 residues long. Deletions cut 5 bases from V and 6 bases from J, with 14 bases between. Germline loops: CDR1 SGHTA, CDR2 FQGTGA. CDR3 sequence reads: CASSPLQGGNEQFF. In DNA form, the CDR3 reads TGTGCCAGCAGCCCCCTCCAGGGGGGCAATGAGCAGTTCTTC. Filled out from reference TRBV7-3 and TRBJ2-1, the complete variable domain reads GAGVSQTPSNKVTEKGKYVELRCDPISGHTALYWYRQSLGQGPEFLIYFQGTGAADDSGLPNDRFFAVRPEGSVSTLKIQRTERGDSAVYLCASSPLQGGNEQFFGPGTRLTVL.

This clonotype was seen at least ten times. V and J are TRBV7-8 and TRBJ2-1; D may be TRBD2 (6 bases). Germline V gene data show CDR1 as SGHVS and CDR2 as FQNEAQ. V was trimmed by 0 bases and J by 12 bases, leaving 18 bases between them. This CDR3 has 15 amino acids. DNA for the CDR3: TGTGCCAGCAGCTTAGCCCCTAGCGCCCCAGGCGGGCAGTTCTTC. Protein sequence: CASSLAPSAPGGQFF.

This clonotype was detected ten times or more. The J gene is TRBJ2-3, the V gene TRBV6-1; D is unresolved. Germline assignment: CDR1 MNHNS and CDR2 SASEGT. V dropped 6 bases and J dropped 2 bases, with 12 bases sitting between them. There are 14 residues in the CDR3. This CDR3 reads CASSRDHPTDTQYF. The CDR3 DNA is TGTGCCAGCAGCCGTGACCATCCCACAGATACGCAGTATTTT.

There are many counts of this clonotype. V is TRBV20-1 and J is TRBJ1-4; unclear D gene. Trimming cost V 0 bases and J 7 bases, with 3 bases left between them. The CDR3 is 11 amino acids. The germline V gene has CDR1 DFQATT and CDR2 SNEGSKA (reference sequence). CDR3 in DNA: TGCAGTGCTAGAGATATTGAAAAACTGTTTTTT. This sequence encodes CSARDIEKLFF.

In its sample, this clonotype was seen many times. The chain has TRBV29-1 and TRBJ2-7; 10 nucleotides line up with TRBD2. The CDR3 sequence is 14 residues long. Looked up from germline, CDR1 is SQVTM and CDR2 is ANQGSEA. The V and J ends lost 4 bases and 3 bases, in that order; junction bases with no gene match: 6. The CDR3 spells CSVVSSGSVYEQYF. CDR3 sequence (DNA): TGCAGCGTTGTTTCTAGCGGGAGTGTCTACGAGCAGTACTTC.

This chain links TRBV13 with TRBJ2-1; 9 positions match TRBD2. J gave up 6 bases and V 4 bases, and 4 bases lay outside the gene matches. The CDR3 loop spans 14 amino acids. Germline CDR1 PRHDT, CDR2 FYEKMQ (reference sequence). CDR3 protein: CASSYQREANEQFF. CDR3 sequence (DNA): TGTGCCAGCAGCTACCAGCGGGAGGCCAATGAGCAGTTCTTC.

This clonotype showed up many times. This chain connects TRBV7-3 to TRBJ2-5, with a weak D call TRBD1 (6 bases). Germline-derived CDR1 and CDR2 are SGHTA and FQGTGA. The CDR3 totals 15 residues. V was trimmed by 1 base and J by 1 base, leaving 10 bases between them. This CDR3 is CASSLIPDSQETQYF. Written as DNA, the CDR3 is TGTGCCAGCAGCTTAATCCCGGACAGCCAAGAGACCCAGTACTTC. Using reference TRBV7-3 and TRBJ2-5 for the parts outside the CDR3, the full variable domain is GAGVSQTPSNKVTEKGKYVELRCDPISGHTALYWYRQSLGQGPEFLIYFQGTGAADDSGLPNDRFFAVRPEGSVSTLKIQRTERGDSAVYLCASSLIPDSQETQYFGPGTRLLVL.

The chain recombines TRBV18 with TRBJ2-5; 10 bases match TRBD2. Per the germline V gene, CDR1 is KGHSH and CDR2 is LQKENI. The CDR3 runs 17 residues. V was clipped by 2 bases and J by 4 bases; unmatched bases: 10. The CDR3 loop is CASSPVPSGSNAETQYF. The CDR3 nucleotides read TGTGCCAGCTCACCAGTACCTAGCGGGAGTAATGCAGAGACCCAGTACTTC.

Ten or more counts support this clonotype. The chain is built from TRBV7-2 and TRBJ2-1; no clear D gene. Germline values: CDR1 SGHTA, CDR2 FQGNSA. Trimming shortened V by 3 bases and J by 7 bases, and 16 bases separated the two germline ends. CDR3 length equals 15 residues. The CDR3 region is CASSFRWTIPNEQFF. CDR3 DNA sequence: TGTGCCAGCAGCTTTCGGTGGACCATCCCAAATGAGCAGTTCTTC. The whole variable domain, filled in from reference TRBV7-2 and TRBJ2-1, reads GAGVSQSPSNKVTEKGKDVELRCDPISGHTALYWYRQSLGQGLEFLIYFQGNSAPDKSGLPSDRFSAERTGGSVSTLTIQRTQQEDSAVYLCASSFRWTIPNEQFFGPGTRLTVL.

The table lists this clonotype with a few counts. The genes are TRBV6-5 and TRBJ2-2, with a tentative D call TRBD2 (6 bases). V was pared by 4 bases and J by 0 bases, with 15 bases between. Looked up from germline, CDR1 is MNHEY and CDR2 is SVGAGI. CDR3 length equals 17 residues. CDR3 sequence reads: CASSSSPGTANTGELFF. CDR3 sequence (DNA): TGTGCCAGCAGTTCCTCTCCCGGGACTGCGAACACCGGGGAGCTGTTTTTT.

This clonotype was found many times. The rearrangement uses TRBV30 and TRBJ2-5; 8 bases are a match to TRBD2. The germline gives CDR1 GTSNPN, CDR2 SVGIG (reference sequence). The CDR3 length is 17 residues. J was trimmed by 4 bases and V by 4 bases; bases with no gene match: 17. The CDR3 loop is CAWNTGLGGRSGETQYF. CDR3 bases: TGTGCCTGGAATACTGGACTTGGCGGGAGGTCGGGAGAGACCCAGTACTTC.

This clonotype was detected many times. The V and J genes are TRBV10-3 and TRBJ2-4, with TRBD1 matching over 7 bases. The CDR3 has 14 amino acids. CDR1 is ENHRY and CDR2 is SYGVKD in the germline V gene. V lost 3 bases to trimming and J lost 1 base; unmatched junction nucleotides: 0. This CDR3 reads CAISEQGAKNIQYF. The CDR3 DNA sequence: TGTGCCATCAGTGAACAGGGGGCCAAAAACATTCAGTACTTC.

There are a few counts of this clonotype. The V gene is TRBV11-2, the J gene TRBJ2-5; D is unresolved. The CDR3 runs 13 residues. Per the germline V gene, CDR1 is SGHAT and CDR2 is FQNNGV. V was shortened by 3 bases and J by 13 bases, with 18 bases between the two germline ends. DNA of the CDR3: TGTGCCAGCAGCTTGGGCGGATCCTCCACGCGGTACTTC. Its protein product is CASSLGGSSTRYF.

This clonotype showed up many times. The rearrangement links TRBV2 to TRBJ2-7, with D possibly matching TRBD1 (6 bases). V was clipped by 4 bases and J by 6 bases, with 13 bases between them. The CDR3 sequence is 13 residues long. Germline V gene lookup returns CDR1 SNHLY and CDR2 FYNNEI. The CDR3 loop reads CASSGGTPVEQYF. In DNA form, the CDR3 reads TGTGCCAGCAGTGGGGGGACACCAGTCGAGCAGTACTTC.

This clonotype was counted once. The gene calls are TRBV29-1 and TRBJ2-5; 7 bases map to TRBD1. The CDR3 runs to 13 residues. The germline V gene has CDR1 SQVTM and CDR2 ANQGSEA. The CDR3: CSVMTGRAETQYF. As DNA, the CDR3 is TGCAGTGTTATGACAGGGAGAGCAGAGACCCAGTACTTC.

This clonotype occurred a few times. The chain recombines TRBV7-9 with TRBJ2-2; no clear D gene. The germline V gene encodes CDR1 SEHNR and CDR2 FQNEAQ (reference sequence). This CDR3 is built from 13 residues. Deletions cut 5 bases from V and 7 bases from J, with 11 bases between. The CDR3 DNA follows: TGTGCCAGCAGCGAACCGAGTAGCGGGGAGCTGTTTTTT. Its protein product is CASSEPSSGELFF. The full variable domain, in which reference TRBV7-9 and TRBJ2-2 provide the parts outside the CDR3, is DTGVSQNPRHKITKRGQNVTFRCDPISEHNRLYWYRQTLGQGPEFLTYFQNEAQLEKSRLLSDRFSAERPKGSFSTLEIQRTEQGDSAMYLCASSEPSSGELFFGEGSRLTVL.

Details on this clonotype: A much larger clone differs from this one at a single base, so this may be a read error. The V call is TRBV6-2 or TRBV6-3, the J call TRBJ2-3, with a possible D match to TRBD2 (6 bases). This CDR3 spans 15 amino acids. Germline V lookup: CDR1 MNHEY, CDR2 SVGEGT. The ends were cut back, 7 bases at V and 8 bases at J, with 22 bases in the middle. The CDR3: CASIHRDSRSGTQYF. DNA for the CDR3: TGTGCCAGCATCCATCGGGACTCCCGCTCCGGTACGCAGTATTTT.

This clonotype was seen more than once but under ten times. The CDR3 bases are TGCAGTGCCTATTACAATGAGCAGTTCTTC. This codes for CSAYYNEQFF. J is TRBJ2-1 and V is TRBV20-1; D unclear. V was pared by 6 bases and J by 4 bases, with 4 bases between. This CDR3 comprises 10 residues. Germline-derived CDR1 and CDR2 are DFQATT and SNEGSKA (reference sequence).